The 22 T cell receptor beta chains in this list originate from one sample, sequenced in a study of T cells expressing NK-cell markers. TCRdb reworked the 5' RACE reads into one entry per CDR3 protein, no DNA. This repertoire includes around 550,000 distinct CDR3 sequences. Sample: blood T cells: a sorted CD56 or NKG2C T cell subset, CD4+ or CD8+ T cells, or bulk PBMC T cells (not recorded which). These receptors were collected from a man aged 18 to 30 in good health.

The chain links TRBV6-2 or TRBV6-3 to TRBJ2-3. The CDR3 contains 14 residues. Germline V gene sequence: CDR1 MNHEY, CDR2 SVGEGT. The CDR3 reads CASSYRQGTDTQYF.

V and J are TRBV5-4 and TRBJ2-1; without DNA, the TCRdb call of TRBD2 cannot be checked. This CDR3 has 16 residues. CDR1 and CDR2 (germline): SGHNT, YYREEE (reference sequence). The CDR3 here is CASSLGLAGPGNEQFF.

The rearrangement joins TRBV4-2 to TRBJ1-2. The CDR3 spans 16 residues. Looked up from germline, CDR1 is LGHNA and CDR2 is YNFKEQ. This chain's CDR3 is CASSQDRMTANYGYTF.

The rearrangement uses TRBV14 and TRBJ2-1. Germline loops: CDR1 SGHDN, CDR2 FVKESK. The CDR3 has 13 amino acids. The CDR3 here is CASSHSLANEQFF.

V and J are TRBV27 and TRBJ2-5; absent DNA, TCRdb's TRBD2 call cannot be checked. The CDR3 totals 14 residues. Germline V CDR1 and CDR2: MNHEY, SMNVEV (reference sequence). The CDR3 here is CASSLGTSGSAQYF.

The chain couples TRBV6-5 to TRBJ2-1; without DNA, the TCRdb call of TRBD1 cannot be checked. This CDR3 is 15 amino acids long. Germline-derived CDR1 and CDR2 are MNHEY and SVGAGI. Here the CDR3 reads CASSPTGDAYNEQFF.

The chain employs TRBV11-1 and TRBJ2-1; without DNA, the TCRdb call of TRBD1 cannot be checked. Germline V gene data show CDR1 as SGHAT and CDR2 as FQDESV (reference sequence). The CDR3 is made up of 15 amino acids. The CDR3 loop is CASSPLDRVGNEQFF.

CDR3: CATSGTPLDNEQFF. This rearrangement joins TRBV24-1 to TRBJ2-1; the TRBD1 assignment by TCRdb is unverifiable without DNA. The CDR3 consists of 14 residues. Germline values: CDR1 KGHDR, CDR2 SFDVKD.

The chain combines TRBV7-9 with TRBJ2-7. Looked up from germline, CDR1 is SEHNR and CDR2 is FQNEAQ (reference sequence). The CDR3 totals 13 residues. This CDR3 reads CASSHRTAYEQYF. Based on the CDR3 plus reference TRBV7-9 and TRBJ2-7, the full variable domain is DTGVSQNPRHKITKRGQNVTFRCDPISEHNRLYWYRQTLGQGPEFLTYFQNEAQLEKSRLLSDRFSAERPKGSFSTLEIQRTEQGDSAMYLCASSHRTAYEQYFGPGTRLTVT.

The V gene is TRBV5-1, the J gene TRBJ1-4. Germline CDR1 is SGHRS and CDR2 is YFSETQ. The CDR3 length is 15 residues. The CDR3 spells CASSLEARENEKLFF.

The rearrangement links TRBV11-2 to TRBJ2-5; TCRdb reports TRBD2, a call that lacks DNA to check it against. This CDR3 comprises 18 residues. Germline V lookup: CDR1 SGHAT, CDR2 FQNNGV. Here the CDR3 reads CASSLPEGNSGRRETQYF.

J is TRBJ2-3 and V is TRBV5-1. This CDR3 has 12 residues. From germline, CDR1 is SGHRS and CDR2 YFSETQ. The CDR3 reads CASQLAQDTQYF.

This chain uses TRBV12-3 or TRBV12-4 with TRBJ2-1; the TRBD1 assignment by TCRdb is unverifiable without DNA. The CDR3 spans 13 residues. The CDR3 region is CASRLDSYNEQFF.

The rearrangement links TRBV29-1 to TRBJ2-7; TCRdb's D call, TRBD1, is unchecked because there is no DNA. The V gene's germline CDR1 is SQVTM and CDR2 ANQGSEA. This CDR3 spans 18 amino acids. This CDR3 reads CSVEGLPGQASRAYEQYF.

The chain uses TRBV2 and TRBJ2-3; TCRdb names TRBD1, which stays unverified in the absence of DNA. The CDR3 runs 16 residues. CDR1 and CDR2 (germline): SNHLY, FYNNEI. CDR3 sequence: CASRPRDSTSTDTQYF.

CDR3 amino acids: CSVESTALGRELFF. The chain employs TRBV29-1 and TRBJ2-2; with no DNA, the TCRdb D assignment of TRBD2 cannot be verified. Per germline, CDR1 SQVTM and CDR2 ANQGSEA. The CDR3 is made up of 14 amino acids.

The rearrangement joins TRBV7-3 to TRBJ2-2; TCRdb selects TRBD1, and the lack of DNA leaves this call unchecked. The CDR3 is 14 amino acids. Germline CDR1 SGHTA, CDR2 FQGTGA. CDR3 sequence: CASRGGAEAGELFF.

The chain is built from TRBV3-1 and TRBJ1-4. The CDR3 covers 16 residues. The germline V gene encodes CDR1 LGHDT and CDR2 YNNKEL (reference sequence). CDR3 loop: CASSQVSSWTNEKLFF.

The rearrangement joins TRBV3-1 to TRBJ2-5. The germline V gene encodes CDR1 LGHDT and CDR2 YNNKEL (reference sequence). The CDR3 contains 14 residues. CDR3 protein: CASSQEMFLETQYF.

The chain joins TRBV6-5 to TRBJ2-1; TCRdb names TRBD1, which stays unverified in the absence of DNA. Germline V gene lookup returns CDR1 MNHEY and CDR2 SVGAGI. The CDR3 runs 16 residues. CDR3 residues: CASSYPPDRGYNEQFF.

CDR3 residues: CASSLNRAGGGPNYNEQFF. The chain carries TRBV27 and TRBJ2-1; checking the TCRdb D call of TRBD1 is not possible without DNA. Germline values: CDR1 MNHEY, CDR2 SMNVEV (reference sequence). The CDR3 sequence is 19 residues long.

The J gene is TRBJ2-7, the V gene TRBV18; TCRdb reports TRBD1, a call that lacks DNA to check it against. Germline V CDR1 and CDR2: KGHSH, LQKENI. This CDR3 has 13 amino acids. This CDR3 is CASSPGQGIEQYF.